The next 25 T cell receptor beta chains were all read from a single sample in a study of blood T cell repertoires in COVID-19 (dated by TCRdb to 2020 to 2022). The library relied on the immunoSEQ multiplex PCR assay. Not all clones reach the TCRdb copy of this immuneACCESS table, which keeps in-frame sequences only. Checked studies attribute under half of the gap to unresolved V genes and leave the rest unexplained. The sample table records some 96,000 clones; approximately 90% of these occur just once. The ten largest clones add up to 1.5% to 2% of the sample. The sequencing sample was made of peripheral blood. The receptors here all came from a man aged 60 to 75 with acute or convalescent COVID-19.

The rearrangement links TRBV11-3 to TRBJ2-1, with D maybe TRBD2 (6 bases). This CDR3 spans 13 amino acids. Germline V CDR1 and CDR2: SGHNT, YENEEA. Trimming cost V 3 bases and J 4 bases, with 7 bases left between them. CDR3 sequence reads: CASSLGTYNEQFF. The CDR3 DNA follows: TGTGCCAGCAGCTTGGGGACTTACAATGAGCAGTTCTTC.

The CDR3 DNA follows: TGTGCCAGCAGCCGGACAGGGAACACTGAAGCTTTCTTT. This translates into CASSRTGNTEAFF. The rearrangement links TRBV12-3 or TRBV12-4 to TRBJ1-1, with 7 bases that match TRBD1. CDR3 length equals 13 residues. The J segment lost 1 base and the V segment lost 6 bases, leaving 2 bases of the junction unmatched.

This sequence joins TRBV7-2 and TRBJ1-3; 8 nucleotides agree with TRBD1. With 5 bases clipped from V and 0 bases from J, the junction kept 3 bases outside the gene matches. Per the germline V gene, CDR1 is SGHTA and CDR2 is FQGNSA. This CDR3 contains 15 residues. This CDR3 is CASSVTGGSGNTIYF. Written as DNA, the CDR3 is TGTGCCAGCAGCGTTACAGGGGGCTCTGGAAACACCATATATTTT.

The CDR3 region is CASSPYGRDSSEAFF. Written as DNA, the CDR3 is TGTGCCAGCAGCCCCTACGGCAGGGACAGCTCTGAAGCTTTCTTT. J is TRBJ1-1 and V is TRBV11-2; TRBD1 matches at 7 bases. This CDR3 is built from 15 residues. CDR1 SGHAT and CDR2 FQNNGV come from the germline V gene. J was trimmed by 6 bases and V by 5 bases; bases with no gene match: 12. Full variable domain (missing parts from reference TRBV11-2 and TRBJ1-1): EAGVAQSPRYKIIEKRQSVAFWCNPISGHATLYWYQQILGQGPKLLIQFQNNGVVDDSQLPKDRFSAERLKGVDSTLKIQPAKLEDSAVYLCASSPYGRDSSEAFFGQGTRLTVV.

V usage is TRBV6-5 and J usage is TRBJ1-2; D perhaps matches TRBD1 (5 bases). Trimming took 11 bases from V and 0 from J, leaving 13 bases between them. The germline V gene has CDR1 MNHEY and CDR2 SVGAGI. The CDR3 consists of 13 residues. This CDR3 is CAGAGSSNYGYTF. CDR3 nucleotide sequence: TGTGCCGGGGCAGGAAGTTCTAACTATGGCTACACCTTC.

The J gene is TRBJ1-2, the V gene TRBV5-5; 9 nucleotides agree with TRBD1. Trimming removed 3 bases from V and 5 bases from J; junction bases left unmatched: 5. This CDR3 contains 14 residues. The germline gives CDR1 SGHKS, CDR2 YYEKEE (reference sequence). This chain's CDR3 is CASSSTGGTYGYTF. In DNA form, the CDR3 reads TGTGCCAGCAGCTCGACAGGGGGAACGTATGGCTACACCTTC.

The rearrangement joins TRBV19 to TRBJ2-7; possible D gene TRBD2, 6 bases. Germline lookup yields CDR1 LNHDA and CDR2 SQIVND (reference sequence). V dropped 5 bases and J dropped 0 bases, with 14 bases sitting between them. The CDR3 is 15 residues long. CDR3 coding DNA: TGTGCCAGTAGTTTCACGGGGGAGACCTCCTACGAGCAGTACTTC. Translation: CASSFTGETSYEQYF.

The V call is TRBV7-9, the J call TRBJ1-1; D is uncertain. V was pared by 5 bases and J by 11 bases, with 15 bases between. The CDR3 has 12 residues. The V gene's germline CDR1 is SEHNR and CDR2 FQNEAQ (reference sequence). CDR3 sequence: CASSLLTSMAFF. CDR3 DNA: TGTGCCAGCAGCCTACTGACTTCGATGGCTTTCTTT.

V usage is TRBV7-2 and J usage is TRBJ2-2; D is possibly TRBD2 (6 bases). The CDR3 consists of 15 residues. Per the germline V gene, CDR1 is SGHTA and CDR2 is FQGNSA. V was clipped by 3 bases and J by 7 bases, with 15 bases between them. The DNA for the CDR3 is TGTGCCAGCAGCTTCATTGGCGGGGTGGGCGGGGAGCTGTTTTTT. As protein: CASSFIGGVGGELFF.

V and J are TRBV2 and TRBJ1-1; D is uncertain. The length of the CDR3 is 14 residues. V was pared by 5 bases and J by 4 bases, with 14 bases between. CDR1 SNHLY and CDR2 FYNNEI come from the germline V gene. The CDR3 loop reads CASSLVRGPTEAFF. The CDR3 DNA follows: TGTGCCAGCAGTTTGGTGCGGGGTCCCACTGAAGCTTTCTTT.

The CDR3 reads CASSPGQGLEAFF. CDR3 DNA: TGTGCCAGCTCACCAGGACAGGGCCTCGAAGCTTTCTTT. The gene calls are TRBV18 and TRBJ1-1; 8 bases agree with TRBD1. Per the germline V gene, CDR1 is KGHSH and CDR2 is LQKENI. The CDR3 totals 13 residues. V lost 2 bases to trimming and J lost 8 bases; unmatched junction nucleotides: 4.

This sequence joins TRBV7-5 and TRBJ1-1; the DNA was not used to check the table's D call, TRBD1. TRBV7-5 is a known pseudogene. This CDR3 has 15 amino acids. CDR3 coding DNA: TGTGTCAGAAGACCGAAACAGGGGGTGAACACTGAAGCTTTCTTT. It yields the protein CVRRPKQGVNTEAFF.

The chain carries TRBV18 and TRBJ1-5; D possibly corresponds to TRBD1 (6 bases). The CDR3 spans 15 residues. CDR1 KGHSH and CDR2 LQKENI come from the germline V gene. The germline V and J ends were trimmed by 2 bases and 7 bases, with 15 bases remaining between them. CDR3 loop: CASSPSRGGAQPQHF. For the CDR3, the DNA is TGTGCCAGCTCACCATCCCGCGGGGGCGCGCAGCCCCAGCATTTT.

This chain joins TRBV6-6 and TRBJ1-1; D remains ambiguous. In germline, CDR1 is MNHNY, CDR2 SVGAGI (reference sequence). Between the trimmed V and J ends, which lost 6 bases and 0 bases, there was a span of 11 bases. This CDR3 is 14 amino acids long. The CDR3 region is CASRTDTMNTEAFF. For the CDR3, the DNA is TGTGCCAGCAGAACCGACACGATGAACACTGAAGCTTTCTTT.

The chain combines TRBV6-4 with TRBJ1-2; possible D gene TRBD1, 6 bases. Deletions cut 0 bases from V and 7 bases from J, with 12 bases between. CDR3 length: 14 residues. Germline values: CDR1 MRHNA, CDR2 SNTAGT. The CDR3 sequence: CASSDSNRERGYTF. The CDR3 DNA sequence: TGTGCCAGCAGTGACTCGAACAGGGAGCGTGGCTACACCTTC.

The CDR3 loop reads CASSPEPRSSYNSPLHF. Written as DNA, the CDR3 is TGTGCCAGTAGTCCAGAACCCCGCAGCTCCTATAATTCACCCCTCCACTTT. The chain employs TRBV19 and TRBJ1-6; D is undetermined. V dropped 5 bases and J dropped 0 bases, with 14 bases sitting between them. This CDR3 has 17 amino acids. Per the germline V gene, CDR1 is LNHDA and CDR2 is SQIVND (reference sequence).

The V and J genes are TRBV5-4 and TRBJ1-2; TRBD1 aligns across 8 bases. CDR1 is SGHNT and CDR2 is YYREEE in the germline V gene (reference sequence). After removal of 1 base from V and 3 bases from J, the junction contained 5 bases not matched to a gene. The CDR3 is 15 residues long. The CDR3 protein is CASSLFSGGDYGYTF. The CDR3 DNA is TGTGCCAGCAGCTTGTTTTCAGGGGGCGACTATGGCTACACCTTC. The complete variable domain, with remaining parts taken from reference TRBV5-4 and TRBJ1-2, reads ETGVTQSPTHLIKTRGQQVTLRCSSQSGHNTVSWYQQALGQGPQFIFQYYREEENGRGNFPPRFSGLQFPNYSSELNVNALELDDSALYLCASSLFSGGDYGYTFGSGTRLTVV.

The V gene is TRBV11-2, the J gene TRBJ2-1, with D possibly TRBD2 on 5 matching bases. Between the trimmed V and J ends, which lost 5 bases and 2 bases, there was a span of 13 bases. The CDR3 length is 15 residues. Germline V gene sequence: CDR1 SGHAT, CDR2 FQNNGV. CDR3 nucleotide sequence: TGTGCCAGCAGCCCTAGGACTTATCCCTACAATGAGCAGTTCTTC. Protein sequence: CASSPRTYPYNEQFF.

The chain couples TRBV27 to TRBJ1-1; D is uncertain. The germline V gene encodes CDR1 MNHEY and CDR2 SMNVEV (reference sequence). This CDR3 spans 14 amino acids. Trimming took off 3 bases at V and 7 bases at J, with 15 bases between the two ends. This chain's CDR3 is CASSFREGLGEAFF. The CDR3, as DNA: TGTGCCAGCAGTTTTCGTGAGGGTTTGGGTGAAGCTTTCTTT.

The V and J genes are TRBV21-1 and TRBJ2-2; the D call TRBD2 from the table was never checked on the DNA. TRBV21-1 is deemed a pseudogene. This CDR3 is 13 amino acids long. DNA for the CDR3: TGTGCCAGCAGAAAATCTATAACCGGGGAGCTGTTTTTT. This encodes CASRKSITGELFF.

This chain links TRBV5-1 with TRBJ1-3; D possibly corresponds to TRBD1 (5 bases). The CDR3 runs 15 residues. V lost 3 bases to trimming and J lost 0 bases, with 10 bases between them. The germline V gene encodes CDR1 SGHRS and CDR2 YFSETQ. CDR3 residues: CASSSGLFSGNTIYF. CDR3 bases: TGCGCCAGCAGCTCGGGACTGTTCTCTGGAAACACCATATATTTT. Full variable domain (outside the CDR3, taken from reference TRBV5-1 and TRBJ1-3): KAGVTQTPRYLIKTRGQQVTLSCSPISGHRSVSWYQQTPGQGLQFLFEYFSETQRNKGNFPGRFSGRQFSNSRSEMNVSTLELGDSALYLCASSSGLFSGNTIYFGEGSWLTVV.

The chain uses TRBV7-2 and TRBJ2-1; a weak D match, TRBD1 (5 bases). The CDR3 runs to 14 residues. The germline V gene has CDR1 SGHTA and CDR2 FQGNSA. Trimming took 2 bases from V and 5 from J, leaving 10 bases between them. This chain's CDR3 is CASSLQGWDNEQFF. In DNA, the CDR3 is TGTGCCAGCAGCTTACAGGGTTGGGACAATGAGCAGTTCTTC. The full variable domain, its missing parts supplied by reference TRBV7-2 and TRBJ2-1, is GAGVSQSPSNKVTEKGKDVELRCDPISGHTALYWYRQSLGQGLEFLIYFQGNSAPDKSGLPSDRFSAERTGGSVSTLTIQRTQQEDSAVYLCASSLQGWDNEQFFGPGTRLTVL.

The gene calls are TRBV5-1 and TRBJ2-7; D not resolved. The CDR3 covers 11 residues. CDR1 and CDR2 from the germline V gene are SGHRS and YFSETQ. V dropped 4 bases and J dropped 3 bases, with 5 bases sitting between them. CDR3 DNA sequence: TGCGCCAGCAGCAACTACTACGAGCAGTACTTC. It yields the protein CASSNYYEQYF. The full variable domain, with the rest looked up from reference TRBV5-1 and TRBJ2-7, is KAGVTQTPRYLIKTRGQQVTLSCSPISGHRSVSWYQQTPGQGLQFLFEYFSETQRNKGNFPGRFSGRQFSNSRSEMNVSTLELGDSALYLCASSNYYEQYFGPGTRLTVT.

The rearrangement links TRBV7-9 to TRBJ2-7; TRBD1 is a possible D gene (5 bases). Per the germline V gene, CDR1 is SEHNR and CDR2 is FQNEAQ (reference sequence). This CDR3 has 15 amino acids. The V gene lost 3 bases and the J gene lost 2 bases, with 14 bases spanning the gap. Here the CDR3 DNA reads TGTGCCAGCAGCTTGGACACAGGCCCCACCTACGAGCAGTACGTC. Translating gives CASSLDTGPTYEQYV.

This rearrangement joins TRBV12-3 or TRBV12-4 to TRBJ1-2; a weak D match, TRBD1 (6 bases). V was pared by 8 bases and J by 2 bases, with 6 bases between. There are 11 residues in the CDR3. The CDR3: CASGGNYGYTF. DNA for the CDR3: TGTGCCAGCGGGGGCAACTATGGCTACACCTTC.